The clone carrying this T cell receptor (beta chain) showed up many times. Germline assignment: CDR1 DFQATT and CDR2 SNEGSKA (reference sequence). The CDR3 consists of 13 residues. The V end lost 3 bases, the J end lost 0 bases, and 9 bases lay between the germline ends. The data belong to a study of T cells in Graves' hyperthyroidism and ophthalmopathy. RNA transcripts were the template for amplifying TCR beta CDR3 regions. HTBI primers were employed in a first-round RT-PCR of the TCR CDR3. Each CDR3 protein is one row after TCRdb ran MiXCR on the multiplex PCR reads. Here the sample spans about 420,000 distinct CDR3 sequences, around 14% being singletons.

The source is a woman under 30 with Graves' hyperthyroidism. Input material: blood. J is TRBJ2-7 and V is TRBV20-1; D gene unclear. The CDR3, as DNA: TGCAGTGCTAGGAGTGAAATCTCCTACGAGCAGTACTTC. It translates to CSARSEISYEQYF.